A single T cell receptor beta chain is shown here with its context. This clonotype was detected a few times. Its cognate antigen has yet to be identified. One base away there is no much larger clone; base qualities are not given. Data came from an Illumina NovaSeq 6000. TCRalpha and TCRbeta cDNA libraries were constructed by 5'RACE with constant-segment primers, with sample barcodes and unique molecular identifiers being introduced. RNA was extracted from every sample with Trizol reagent. Libraries were amplified in two PCR steps, with a second sample barcode and Illumina TruSeq adapters added in the second step. Libraries were sequenced on an Illumina NovaSeq with 2 x 150 bp paired-end reads. The original pipeline was this. Demultiplexing of reads and collapsing into UMI-guided consensus sequences were performed with migec v1.2.7. With mixcr v2.1.11, UMI consensuses were aligned to TRA and TRB V and J templates and assembled into clonotypes. Expanded or contracted clonotypes were those called significant by both edgeR and NoisET, with noise models trained on biological replicates. For edgeR calls, the cutoffs were a false discovery rate-adjusted p below 0.01 and a log2 fold-change threshold of 1. PCA with hierarchical clustering of max-normalized trajectories of the 1000 most abundant clonotypes was used as exploratory dynamics analysis. Each responding clone was given a CD4 or CD8 phenotype based on the CD4+ and CD8+ repertoires, which had been sequenced separately. Using fastp trimming at Q25 and MiXCR clonotype assembly, TCRdb reanalyzed the public sequencing data and kept in-frame beta chains. Each record represents a unique CDR3 protein, reported with the most common genes and DNA among its rows. For this entry, the V and J calls and clone size follow TCRdb and not the study's own pipeline. The sample table shows roughly 220,000 distinct CDR3 sequences, and 7.5% to 10% are seen once. 3.5% of the sample is held by the ten biggest clonotypes.

V and J are trimmed by 6 bases and 4 bases, and the gene matches miss 5 bases of the junction. Reading from cysteine to phenylalanine, the CDR3 counts 13 amino acids. Only the CDR3 region is kept as DNA, spanning 39 bases read in frame from base 1. From the germline V gene, CDR1 is SQVTM and CDR2 is ANQGSEA. These data come from a study of T-cell memory formation after mild COVID-19 (dated by TCRdb to about 2021). Notes on the research overall: TCR sequence clusters from the two donors were largely donor specific. Longitudinal TCRalpha and TCRbeta repertoire sequencing tracked T-cell clones expanding and contracting after mild COVID-19 in a couple of donors. The cohort comprised two young, previously healthy adult volunteers, one female and one male.

What the work shows at the level of the full study, not this receptor alone: The study covered only a couple of mild cases, and larger cohorts including severe cases with pre-infection samples were considered necessary. The second-wave clones that peaked on day 37 were not confirmed to be SARS-CoV-2 specific. Contracting CD4+ clones appeared mostly in the CM and EM memory subsets, whereas CD8+ clones were enriched in EMRA. Clones that contracted from day 15 to 85 showed balanced CD4/CD8 phenotypes, whereas a second wave of clones that expanded from day 15 to 37 leaned towards CD4+. Some responding clones were detected in pre-infection memory, suggesting pre-existing cross-reactive memory T cells joined the SARS-CoV-2 response.

Ficoll-Paque density gradient centrifugation was the method used to isolate PBMCs. The TCR originated in a man aged 18 to 29 who had mild COVID-19 (a few samples of this study predate the infection). The sample titles of this study are shuffled in the database, so cell type and time point are left out; the donor was told from shared clones. The sequenced sample was PBMCs or a T cell subset sorted from them (not recorded which). The rearrangement combines TRBV29-1 with TRBJ2-5, and 10 bases in between align with TRBD1. The CDR3 is CSVGRDRGETQYF. The nucleotide sequence reads as follows: TGCAGCGTCGGCCGGGACAGGGGAGAGACCCAGTACTTC.